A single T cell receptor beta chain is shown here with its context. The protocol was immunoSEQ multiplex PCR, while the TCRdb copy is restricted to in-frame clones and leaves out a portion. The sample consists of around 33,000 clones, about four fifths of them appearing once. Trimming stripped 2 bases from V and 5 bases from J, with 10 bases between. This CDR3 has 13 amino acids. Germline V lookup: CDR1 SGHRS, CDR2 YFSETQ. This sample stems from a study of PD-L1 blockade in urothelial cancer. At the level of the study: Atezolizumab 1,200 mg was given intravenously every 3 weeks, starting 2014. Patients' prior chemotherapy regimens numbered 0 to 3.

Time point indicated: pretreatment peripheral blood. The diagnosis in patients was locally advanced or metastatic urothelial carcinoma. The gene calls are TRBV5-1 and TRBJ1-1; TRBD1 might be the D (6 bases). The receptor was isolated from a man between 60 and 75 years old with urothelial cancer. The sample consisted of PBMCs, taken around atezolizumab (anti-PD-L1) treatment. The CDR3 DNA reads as TGCGCCAGCAGCTTTACAGGGAGAACTGAAGCTTTCTTT. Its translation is CASSFTGRTEAFF.